The source of this T cell receptor beta chain is a study of blood T cell repertoires in COVID-19 (dated by TCRdb to between 2020 and 2021). Turning to the overall study: Collaborator samples came from the United States, Italy and Spain and covered acute and convalescent phases of COVID-19. The samples were drawn from the first 160 participants of the ongoing ImmuneRACE study and from 950 to 1,500 subjects provided by 6 global collaborators. The material from the prospective study consisted of cDNA or gDNA derived from T cells, B-cell-depleted T cells, or PBMCs. HLA class I and class II types, where available, came from metadata supplied by the sample provider rather than from assay-based typing. The sample metadata nearly always contained a de-identified subject ID, COVID-19 status, age in years and sex. The repertoires were made available in a free public database intended to serve as a resource for research on the immune response to SARS-CoV-2. The dataset comprised deeply sampled blood TCRbeta repertoires from subjects exposed to, actively infected with, or recovered from COVID-19.

Collaborating institutions collected whole blood in K2EDTA tubes following their own protocols. For TCRbeta analysis, collaborator samples were shipped as frozen whole blood, as isolated PBMCs, or as DNA extracted from either sample type. About this clone itself: The antigen it recognizes is unknown. Within one base of it there is no much larger clone, and no base qualities were kept.

The immunoSEQ Assay, a bias-controlled multiplex PCR, was used to amplify TCRbeta CDR3 regions from genomic DNA. For the original study's pipeline: The number of nucleated cells in each sample was estimated from the amplification of reference gene primers within the assay. To quantify the absolute abundance of each unique TCRbeta CDR3 rearrangement, sequence reads were collapsed and filtered. For each sample, productive Simpson clonality was calculated by taking the square root of Simpson's diversity index across productive rearrangements. TCRdb obtained this table from immuneACCESS and retained in-frame rearrangements with V and J assigned. These tables miss some clones; where compared with another copy, unresolved V genes account for less than half of the shortfall, and the remainder is unexplained. Clonal size and the V and J genes are those of that table, whereas D and trimming came from the DNA. This sample is represented by about 72,000 clones; more than 75% of them were singletons. The ten largest clones add up to 11% of the sample.

Overall study results and their limits: The amount of clinical and demographic metadata varied by source and participant and was provided uncurated.

Including the terminal cysteine and phenylalanine, the CDR3 comprises 14 residues. Kept here is only the CDR3 DNA, which spans 42 bases and is read in frame from base 1. The germline V gene yields KGHDR for CDR1 and SFDVKD for CDR2. From V the trimming removes 2 bases and from J it removes 7 bases, while the gene matches leave 4 bases of the junction unaccounted for. This sequence uses TRBV24-1 and TRBJ1-2; TRBD1 lines up with 9 middle nucleotides. Sequenced input: peripheral blood. This clonotype was obtained from a man between 65 and 85 years old with active or convalescent COVID-19. The CDR3 sequence is CATSDSGQGGGYTF. The nucleotides are TGTGCCACCAGTGATTCGGGACAGGGCGGTGGCTACACCTTC.